One sample yielded the 7 T cell receptor beta chains listed below, sequenced in a study of cytomegalovirus exposure and HLA in healthy donors. The PCR had 60 Vbeta and 13 Jbeta primers. Assay: immunoSEQ multiplex PCR; the TCRdb copy retains only in-frame clones and omits some. The table includes roughly 170,000 clones, more than 65% detected once. The sequencing input was PBMCs. These receptors originate from a woman under 40 in good health and CMV-seronegative.

The chain uses TRBV15 and TRBJ2-7; 7 bases match TRBD1. V lost 0 bases to trimming and J lost 2 bases; unmatched junction nucleotides: 16. This CDR3 comprises 19 residues. Germline V gene data show CDR1 as LNHNV and CDR2 as YYDKDF (reference sequence). This chain's CDR3 is CATSRDRQGVLSGAYEQYF. CDR3 DNA sequence: TGTGCCACCAGCAGAGATAGACAGGGAGTCCTTTCAGGGGCCTACGAGCAGTACTTC.

The chain carries TRBV7-9 and TRBJ2-2; tentative D call: TRBD2 (6 bases). From germline, CDR1 is SEHNR and CDR2 FQNEAQ (reference sequence). V was trimmed by 2 bases and J by 5 bases, leaving 15 bases between them. The CDR3 loop spans 16 amino acids. CDR3 in DNA: TGTGCCAGCAGCTTATTCGGTACGGGGAGGACCGGGGAGCTGTTTTTT. Encoded protein: CASSLFGTGRTGELFF.

V usage is TRBV6-4 and J usage is TRBJ2-7; no clear D. CDR1 is MRHNA, CDR2 SNTAGT, per germline. The CDR3 contains 13 residues. Trimming shortened V by 6 bases and J by 3 bases, and 12 bases separated the two germline ends. The CDR3 nucleotides are TGTGCCAGCAGCCGAGAGGTGGGCTACGAGCAGTACTTC. This translates into CASSREVGYEQYF.

About this clone: An end of the junction does not agree with germline; a read error may underlie this. The genes are TRBV23-1 and TRBJ1-2, with 8 positions matching TRBD1. TRBV23-1 is marked as an open reading frame, function uncertain. This CDR3 comprises 15 residues. The CDR3 sequence is CASSQSDRADYGYPF. The CDR3 bases are TGCGCCAGCAGTCAATCGGACAGGGCGGACTATGGCTACCCCTTC.

This clone was counted between two and nine times. This sequence joins TRBV7-9 and TRBJ1-1; weak D call: TRBD1 (6 bases). The V end was cut by 7 bases, the J end by 0 bases, with 12 bases between. There are 14 residues in the CDR3. Germline V gives CDR1 SEHNR, CDR2 FQNEAQ (reference sequence). CDR3 sequence: CASKMGQVNTEAFF. The DNA for the CDR3 is TGTGCCAGCAAGATGGGACAAGTGAACACTGAAGCTTTCTTT.

This chain links TRBV9 with TRBJ2-1, with 8 bases matching TRBD1. Germline loops: CDR1 SGDLS, CDR2 YYNGEE. The CDR3 totals 15 residues. The junction had 11 bases not matched to a gene; V was cut back by 3 bases and J by 9 bases. As DNA, the CDR3 is TGTGCCAGCAGCGCCGACAGGGGTTCTTTCGGTGAGCAGTTCTTC. Translation: CASSADRGSFGEQFF.

The V and J genes are TRBV5-4 and TRBJ2-1; 7 bases agree with TRBD2. From germline, CDR1 is SGHNT and CDR2 YYREEE (reference sequence). This CDR3 contains 16 residues. V dropped 0 bases and J dropped 4; count of bases not matched to a gene: 7. The CDR3 spells CASSLGGAGAYNEQFF. In DNA form, the CDR3 reads TGTGCCAGCAGCTTGGGAGGGGCGGGAGCTTACAATGAGCAGTTCTTC.